This TCR beta chain is drawn from a study of cytomegalovirus exposure and HLA in healthy donors. General observations from the study: A subsequent analysis found that TCR clusters from the first cohort also tended to co-occur in the 120 or so validation repertoires, with under 95% of cluster scores above 0. Most TCR sequences proved rare, with some public TCRs found in many donors. Altogether, some 160 TCR beta chains were recorded as cytomegalovirus-associated.

Libraries were prepared by immunoSEQ multiplex PCR; TCRdb keeps only in-frame clonotypes and omits some of them. Here the sample spans a few hundred thousand clones, 70% to 90% being singletons. This CDR3 comprises 12 residues. Trimming pared 4 bases from V and 5 bases from J, leaving 8 bases between. CDR1 and CDR2 from the germline V gene are SGHVS and FNYEAQ. This clone turned up a few times. Its antigen is unknown. The specimen sequenced was PBMCs. The rearrangement uses TRBV7-6 and TRBJ1-2; maybe TRBD1 (5 bases). This receptor was obtained from a woman between 18 and 30 years old in good health and CMV-seronegative. CDR3 residues: CASSSGGYGYTF. CDR3 sequence (DNA): TGTGCCAGCAGCTCGGGGGGGTATGGCTACACCTTC.